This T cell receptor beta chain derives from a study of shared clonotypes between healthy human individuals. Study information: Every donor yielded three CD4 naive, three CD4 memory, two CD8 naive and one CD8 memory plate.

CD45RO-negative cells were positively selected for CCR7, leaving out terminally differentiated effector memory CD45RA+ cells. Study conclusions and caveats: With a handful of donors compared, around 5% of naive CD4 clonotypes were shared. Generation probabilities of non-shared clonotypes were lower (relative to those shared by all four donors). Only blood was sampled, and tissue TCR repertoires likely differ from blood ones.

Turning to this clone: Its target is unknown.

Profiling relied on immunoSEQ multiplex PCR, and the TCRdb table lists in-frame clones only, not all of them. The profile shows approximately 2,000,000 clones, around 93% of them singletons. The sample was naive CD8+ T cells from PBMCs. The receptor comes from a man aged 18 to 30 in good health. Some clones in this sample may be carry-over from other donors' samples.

The CDR3 reads CASRRGGRPSSYGYTF. The CDR3 region has the DNA TGTGCCAGCAGGCGAGGGGGCCGGCCGAGCTCCTATGGCTACACCTTC. This chain joins TRBV6-6 and TRBJ1-2, with 7 bases fitting TRBD1. CDR1 MNHNY and CDR2 SVGAGI come from the germline V gene (reference sequence). This CDR3 spans 16 amino acids. V lost 6 bases and J lost 4; bases outside the gene matches: 14.